These T cell receptor beta chains were read from a single sample in a study of T cells after yellow fever vaccination. TCRdb used MiXCR to reprocess the 5' RACE reads, holding one entry per CDR3 protein. The data hold hundreds of thousands of distinct CDR3 sequences, with roughly 13% observed a single time. The starting material was PBMCs, obtained on the day of the yellow fever booster vaccination. These receptors originate from a man younger than 40 who received the YFV17D yellow fever vaccine. Each CDR3 is given with its conserved first and last residue. D genes are given only for firm matches. Clone sizes are given selectively: once, few, many, or a class where the clone is expanded.

TRBD1 | TRBJ2-2 | few | TRBV5-6 | CASSLFRTGLRRELFF | TGTGCCAGCAGCTTGTTCCGGACAGGCTTGAGACGGGAGCTGTTTTTT
TRBD1 | TRBJ2-5 | few | TRBV6-5 | CASSYGTGGTRTQYF | TGTGCCAGCAGTTACGGGACAGGGGGCACTCGGACCCAGTACTTC
. | TRBJ2-1 | . | TRBV20-1 | CSARDFNLGGVREQFF | TGCAGTGCTAGAGATTTTAACTTAGGGGGGGTTCGTGAGCAGTTCTTC
. | TRBJ1-5 | few | TRBV4-2 | CASSQGGGVNQPQHF | TGTGCCAGCAGCCAGGGCGGGGGGGTCAATCAGCCCCAGCATTTT
TRBD1 | TRBJ2-3 | many | TRBV10-3 | CASRQGSTDTQYF | TGTGCCTCACGACAGGGATCCACAGATACGCAGTATTTT
. | TRBJ2-7 | many | TRBV6-2/TRBV6-3 | CASSYYSYEQYF | TGTGCCAGCAGCTACTACTCCTACGAGCAGTACTTC
. | TRBJ2-5 | . | TRBV7-8 | CASNPLRVSYAQYF | TGTGCCAGCAACCCCTTGAGGGTTTCGTACGCCCAGTACTTC
. | TRBJ2-3 | many | TRBV5-5 | CASNKRQSTDTQYF | TGTGCCAGCAATAAGCGGCAAAGCACAGATACGCAGTATTTT
TRBD2 | TRBJ2-1 | . | TRBV19 | CASRTSGRYEQFF | TGTGCCAGTCGGACTAGCGGGAGGTATGAGCAGTTCTTC
TRBD1 | TRBJ1-2 | . | TRBV3-1 | CASSQDGGGGTATYYGYTF | TGTGCCAGCAGCCAAGATGGGGGCGGCGGGACAGCTACGTACTATGGCTACACCTTC
TRBD1 | TRBJ2-5 | few | TRBV10-3 | CAISRDSQETQYF | TGTGCCATCAGCCGGGACAGCCAAGAGACCCAGTACTTC
TRBD1 | TRBJ2-1 | many | TRBV6-5 | CASSLTLGTGYNEQFF | TGTGCCAGCAGTCTTACCCTCGGGACAGGGTACAATGAGCAGTTCTTC
. | TRBJ2-7 | . | TRBV6-2/TRBV6-3 | CASSDFREQYF | TGTGCCAGCAGCGACTTCCGCGAGCAGTACTTC
. | TRBJ2-7 | . | TRBV20-1 | CSAGRTAKDEQYF | TGCAGTGCCGGCCGGACTGCGAAGGACGAGCAGTACTTC
. | TRBJ2-7 | . | TRBV20-1 | CSALRGGAGKTYEQYF | TGCAGTGCGCTCAGAGGGGGAGCGGGCAAAACCTACGAGCAGTACTTC
. | TRBJ1-2 | . | TRBV5-6 | CASSSGLRGYTF | TGTGCCAGCAGCTCCGGACTCAGAGGCTACACCTTC
TRBD1 | TRBJ2-6 | . | TRBV7-3 | CASSRPGQAGANVLTF | TGTGCCAGCAGCCGACCAGGACAGGCTGGGGCCAACGTCCTGACTTTC
TRBD1 | TRBJ1-4 | many | TRBV5-1 | CASSPGTGDEKLFF | TGCGCCAGCAGCCCGGGGACAGGGGACGAAAAACTGTTTTTT
TRBD2 | TRBJ2-5 | many | TRBV7-2 | CAGTRASGLQETQYF | TGTGCCGGGACCAGAGCTAGCGGTCTCCAAGAGACCCAGTACTTC
. | TRBJ1-5 | . | TRBV7-2 | CASSLHGFPQHF | TGTGCCAGCAGCTTACACGGGTTTCCCCAGCATTTT
. | TRBJ2-2 | . | TRBV7-8 | CATWPGYRSSGELFF | TGTGCCACCTGGCCGGGATATCGGAGTTCGGGGGAGCTGTTTTTT
TRBD2 | TRBJ2-2 | few | TRBV6-2/TRBV6-3 | CASNYGGTGELFF | TGTGCCAGCAACTACGGGGGGACCGGGGAGCTGTTTTTT
. | TRBJ2-5 | few | TRBV9 | CASSPEAQETQYF | TGTGCCAGCAGCCCCGAGGCCCAAGAGACCCAGTACTTC
TRBD1 | TRBJ1-2 | . | TRBV5-1 | CASSFNRGQGYTF | TGCGCCAGCAGCTTTAACAGGGGCCAAGGCTACACCTTC
. | TRBJ2-7 | . | TRBV10-1 | CASRARWEQYF | TGCGCCAGCAGAGCCAGGTGGGAGCAGTACTTC
TRBD2 | TRBJ2-3 | . | TRBV6-5 | CASIDGGRAYTQYF | TGTGCCAGCATCGACGGGGGGAGGGCCTATACGCAGTATTTT